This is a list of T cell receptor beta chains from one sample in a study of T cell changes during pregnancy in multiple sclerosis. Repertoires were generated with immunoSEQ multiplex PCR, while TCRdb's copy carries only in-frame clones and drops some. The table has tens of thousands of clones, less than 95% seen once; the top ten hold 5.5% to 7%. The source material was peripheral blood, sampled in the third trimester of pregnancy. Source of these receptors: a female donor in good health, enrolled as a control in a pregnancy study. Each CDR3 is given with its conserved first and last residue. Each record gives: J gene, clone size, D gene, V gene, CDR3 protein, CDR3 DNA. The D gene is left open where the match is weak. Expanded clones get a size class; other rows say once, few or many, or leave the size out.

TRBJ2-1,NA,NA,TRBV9,CASSWRAENNEQFF,TGTGCCAGCAGCTGGAGGGCCGAGAACAATGAGCAGTTCTTC
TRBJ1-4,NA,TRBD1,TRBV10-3,CATRQGSAEKLFF,TGTGCCACGAGACAGGGCTCTGCTGAAAAACTGTTTTTT
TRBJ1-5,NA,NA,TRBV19,CASSIDQAGNQPQHF,TGTGCCAGTAGTATAGATCAGGCAGGGAATCAGCCCCAGCATTTT
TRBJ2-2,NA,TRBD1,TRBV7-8,CASSLVERGGDTGELFF,TGTGCCAGCAGCTTAGTTGAGCGAGGGGGCGACACCGGGGAGCTGTTTTTT
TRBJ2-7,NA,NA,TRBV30,CAWRASVSYEQYF,TGTGCCTGGAGGGCTAGCGTAAGTTACGAGCAGTACTTC
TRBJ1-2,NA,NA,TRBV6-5,CASSYSQGNPNYGYTF,TGTGCCAGCAGTTACTCCCAGGGGAACCCTAACTATGGCTACACCTTC
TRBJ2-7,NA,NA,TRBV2,CASSEYGAQYF,TGTGCCAGCAGTGAATATGGGGCGCAGTACTTC
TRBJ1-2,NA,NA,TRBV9,CASSQGGGESSTSGYTF,TGTGCCAGCAGCCAAGGGGGAGGGGAGTCTTCAACCAGTGGCTACACCTTC
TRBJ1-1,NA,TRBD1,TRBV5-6,CASTILGQGTEAFF,TGTGCCAGCACCATTCTGGGACAGGGAACTGAAGCTTTCTTT
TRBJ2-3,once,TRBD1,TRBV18,CASSPPGTGDTDTQYF,TGTGCCAGCTCACCACCCGGGACAGGGGATACAGATACGCAGTATTTT
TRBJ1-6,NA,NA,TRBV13,CASSLAAGSLVNSPLHF,TGTGCCAGCAGCCTGGCCGCCGGATCGCTAGTTAATTCACCCCTCCACTTT
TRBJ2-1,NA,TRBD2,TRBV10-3,CAIRGTSGPEQFF,TGTGCCATCAGGGGGACTAGCGGGCCTGAGCAGTTCTTC
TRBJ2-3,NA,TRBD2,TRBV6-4,CASSPGLATTDTQYF,TGTGCCAGCAGCCCGGGACTAGCGACTACAGATACGCAGTATTTT
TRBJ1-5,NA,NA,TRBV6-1,CASTERGGAHQPQHF,TGTGCCAGCACCGAACGGGGCGGGGCCCATCAGCCCCAGCATTTT
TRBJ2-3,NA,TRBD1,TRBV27,CASSSGTGGMTDTQYF,TGTGCCAGCAGTTCCGGGACAGGGGGCATGACAGATACGCAGTATTTT
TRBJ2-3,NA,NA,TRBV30,CAWSVVQDTRSDTQYF,TGTGCCTGGAGTGTAGTACAGGACACCCGTTCAGATACGCAGTATTTT
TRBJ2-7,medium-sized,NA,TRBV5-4,CASSLDRVRRVGYEQYF,TGTGCCAGCAGCTTGGATCGGGTCCGGCGTGTTGGCTACGAGCAGTACTTC
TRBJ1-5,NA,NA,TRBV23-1,CASSPAGWNQPQHF,TGCGCCAGCAGTCCGGCAGGGTGGAATCAGCCCCAGCATTTT
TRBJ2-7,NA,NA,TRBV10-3,CAISESTGYEQYF,TGTGCCATCAGTGAGTCGACAGGCTACGAGCAGTACTTC
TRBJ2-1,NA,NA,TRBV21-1,CASSKGEAGASRDNEQFF,TGTGCCAGCAGCAAAGGCGAAGCGGGAGCGTCAAGGGACAATGAGCAGTTCTTC
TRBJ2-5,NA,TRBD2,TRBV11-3,CASSSHLAGQETQYF,TGTGCCAGCAGCAGCCATTTAGCGGGACAAGAGACCCAGTACTTC
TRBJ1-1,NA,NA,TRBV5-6,CASSLGQMNTEAFF,TGTGCCAGCAGCTTGGGACAGATGAACACTGAAGCTTTCTTT
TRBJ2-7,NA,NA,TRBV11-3,CASTDGQSSYEQYF,TGTGCCAGCACCGATGGACAGAGCTCCTACGAGCAGTACTTC
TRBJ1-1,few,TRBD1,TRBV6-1,CASSDPETGGAYTEAFF,TGTGCCAGCAGTGATCCCGAGACAGGGGGCGCTTACACTGAAGCTTTCTTT
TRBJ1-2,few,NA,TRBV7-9,CASSQDLYGYTF,TGTGCCAGCAGCCAGGATTTGTATGGCTACACCTTC
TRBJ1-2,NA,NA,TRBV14,CASSQDPQGYKDGYTF,TGTGCCAGCAGCCAAGATCCACAGGGCTATAAAGATGGCTACACCTTC
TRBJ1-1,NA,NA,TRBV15,CATSRSSLNTEAFF,TGTGCCACCAGCAGATCCTCTCTGAACACTGAAGCTTTCTTT
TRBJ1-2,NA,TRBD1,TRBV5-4,CASSLGVGQYGYTF,TGTGCCAGCAGCTTGGGGGTGGGACAGTATGGCTACACCTTC
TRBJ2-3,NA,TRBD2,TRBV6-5,CASSYLTSGTDTQYF,TGTGCCAGCAGTTACCTCACTAGCGGCACAGATACGCAGTATTTT
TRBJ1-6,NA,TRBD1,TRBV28,CASSALGTGSSPLHF,TGTGCCAGCAGCGCGCTAGGGACAGGGTCTTCACCCCTCCACTTT
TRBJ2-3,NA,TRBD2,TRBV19,CASNPGLATDTQYF,TGTGCCAGTAACCCGGGACTAGCCACAGATACGCAGTATTTT
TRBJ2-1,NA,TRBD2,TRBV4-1,CASSQASLAGVHNEQFF,TGCGCCAGCAGCCAAGCCTCCCTAGCGGGGGTCCACAATGAGCAGTTCTTC
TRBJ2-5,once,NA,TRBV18,CASSLNSGTQETQYF,TGTGCCAGCTCCCTCAATAGCGGCACCCAAGAGACCCAGTACTTC
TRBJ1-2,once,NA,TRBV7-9,CASSLAFGGNYGYTF,TGTGCCAGCAGCTTAGCTTTCGGGGGTAACTATGGCTACACCTTC
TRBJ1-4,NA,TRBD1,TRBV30,CAWAGQTNEKLFF,TGTGCCTGGGCGGGACAGACTAATGAAAAACTGTTTTTT
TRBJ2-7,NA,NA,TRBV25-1,CASSQDFRDISSYEQYF,TGTGCCAGCAGTCAGGATTTCAGGGACATTAGCTCCTACGAGCAGTACTTC
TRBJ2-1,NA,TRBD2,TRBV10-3,CAISDPGGSSYNEQFF,TGTGCCATCAGTGACCCGGGAGGGAGCTCCTACAATGAGCAGTTCTTC
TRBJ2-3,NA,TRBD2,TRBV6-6,CAISSGTADTQYF,TGTGCCATATCTAGCGGGACTGCAGATACGCAGTATTTT
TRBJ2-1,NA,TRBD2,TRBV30,CAWSPSGRRNEQFF,TGTGCCTGGAGTCCTAGCGGGAGGAGAAATGAGCAGTTCTTC
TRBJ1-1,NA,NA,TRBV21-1,CASRSLPMNTEAFF,TGTGCCAGCAGGAGCCTACCGATGAACACTGAAGCTTTCTTT
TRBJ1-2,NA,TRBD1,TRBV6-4,CASRPGQGTYGYTF,TGTGCCAGCAGGCCGGGACAGGGGACCTATGGCTACACCTTC
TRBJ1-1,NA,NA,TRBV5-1,CASSLGDTEAFF,TGCGCCAGCAGCTTAGGGGACACTGAAGCTTTCTTT
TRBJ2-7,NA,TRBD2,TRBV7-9,CASSSTSGTYEQYF,TGTGCCAGCAGCTCAACTAGCGGCACCTACGAGCAGTACTTC
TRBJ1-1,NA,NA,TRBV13,CASSLGSLSAFF,TGTGCCAGCAGCTTAGGCTCTCTCAGTGCTTTCTTT
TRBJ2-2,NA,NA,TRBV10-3,CAISEVGTNTGELFF,TGTGCCATCAGTGAGGTTGGCACGAACACCGGGGAGCTGTTTTTT
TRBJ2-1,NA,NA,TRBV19,CASSIVGGGPYNEQFF,TGTGCCAGTAGTATAGTTGGGGGAGGACCATACAATGAGCAGTTCTTC
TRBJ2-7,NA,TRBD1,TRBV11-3,CASSADRVSYEQYF,TGTGCCAGCAGCGCGGACAGGGTTTCCTACGAGCAGTACTTC
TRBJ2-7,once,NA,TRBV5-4,CASSRGGDSYEQYF,TGTGCCAGCAGCCGAGGGGGGGACTCCTACGAGCAGTACTTC
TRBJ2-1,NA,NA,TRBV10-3,CAISARGEQFF,TGTGCCATCAGTGCTCGAGGTGAGCAGTTCTTC
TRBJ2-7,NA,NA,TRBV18,CASSPPSFQTYEQYF,TGTGCCAGCTCACCACCGTCGTTTCAGACCTACGAGCAGTACTTC
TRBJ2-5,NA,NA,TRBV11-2,CASSLVEVLGTQYF,TGTGCCAGCAGCTTAGTCGAGGTCCTAGGGACCCAGTACTTC
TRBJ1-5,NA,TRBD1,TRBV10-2,CASGTGGTNQPQHF,TGCGCCAGCGGGACAGGGGGAACCAATCAGCCCCAGCATTTT
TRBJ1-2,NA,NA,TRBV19,CASSNPYREFQNGYTF,TGTGCCAGTAGTAACCCTTACAGGGAATTTCAGAATGGCTACACCTTC
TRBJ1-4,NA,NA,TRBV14,CASSQGLNEKLFF,TGTGCCAGCAGCCAGGGGCTGAATGAAAAACTGTTTTTT